This TCR beta chain was retrieved from a study of blood T cell repertoires in COVID-19. Study in general: Sites in the United States, Italy and Spain provided acute and convalescent COVID-19 samples. PBMCs, B-cell-depleted T cells, or T cells were the source of the cDNA or gDNA that made up the material.

Original processing notes: Nucleated cell number was recorded as an estimate derived from reference gene primer amplification. TCRdb's table, derived via immunoSEQ multiplex PCR, lists solely in-frame clones and lacks some. V, J and clone size reflect that table, while D and trimming were determined from the DNA. The top ten hold approximately 14% of the sample, which has 73,000 or so clones, 80% to 95% seen once. Material for sequencing was peripheral blood. The source of this sequence is a human donor with active COVID-19. The donor label of this sample is uncertain.

The CDR3 region is CASSFGQNGPQHF. CDR3 sequence (DNA): TGTGCCAGCAGTTTTGGCCAGAATGGGCCCCAGCATTTT. This chain joins TRBV28 and TRBJ1-5; D gene unclear. Germline V gives CDR1 MDHEN, CDR2 SYDVKM. V shed 3 bases and J shed 9 bases, with 12 bases lying between them. There are 13 residues in the CDR3.